This T cell receptor (beta chain) was sequenced for a study of blood T cell repertoires in COVID-19. Study-level background: The United States, Italy and Spain supplied acute and convalescent COVID-19 samples. Sample material is recorded as cDNA or gDNA derived from T cells, B-cell-depleted T cells, or PBMCs.

Germline V gene data show CDR1 as SGHRS and CDR2 as YFSETQ. The CDR3 runs to 15 residues. V gave up 4 bases and J gave up 2 bases; unmatched junction bases: 6. The protocol was immunoSEQ multiplex PCR, while the TCRdb copy is restricted to in-frame clones and leaves out a portion. The data hold 150,000 or so clones, with about four fifths observed a single time. The TCR was taken from a human donor with acute or convalescent COVID-19. The donor label of this sample is uncertain. The chain couples TRBV5-1 to TRBJ1-5, with 7 bases fitting TRBD1. The sequencing input was peripheral blood. The CDR3 protein is CASSEGQQGNQPQHF. CDR3 DNA sequence: TGCGCCAGCAGCGAGGGACAGCAGGGCAATCAGCCCCAGCATTTT. Using reference TRBV5-1 and TRBJ1-5 for the parts outside the CDR3, the full variable domain is KAGVTQTPRYLIKTRGQQVTLSCSPISGHRSVSWYQQTPGQGLQFLFEYFSETQRNKGNFPGRFSGRQFSNSRSEMNVSTLELGDSALYLCASSEGQQGNQPQHFGDGTRLSIL.